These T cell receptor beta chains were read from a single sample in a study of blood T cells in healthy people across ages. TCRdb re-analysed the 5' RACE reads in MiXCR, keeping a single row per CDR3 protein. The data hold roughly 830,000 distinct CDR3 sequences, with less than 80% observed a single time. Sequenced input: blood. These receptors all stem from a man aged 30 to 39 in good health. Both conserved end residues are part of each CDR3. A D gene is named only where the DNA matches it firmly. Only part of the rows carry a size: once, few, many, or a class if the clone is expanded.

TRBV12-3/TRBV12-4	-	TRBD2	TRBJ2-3	CASRPKGLAGADTQYF	TGTGCCAGCAGACCTAAGGGACTAGCGGGAGCAGATACGCAGTATTTT
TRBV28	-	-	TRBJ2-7	CASSLSNRVGSYEQYF	TGTGCCAGCAGTTTATCCAACAGGGTTGGATCCTACGAGCAGTACTTC
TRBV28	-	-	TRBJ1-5	CASSPGTPFSNQPQHF	TGTGCCAGCAGCCCCGGGACACCTTTCAGCAATCAGCCCCAGCATTTT
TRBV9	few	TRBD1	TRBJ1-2	CASSADRENNYGYTF	TGTGCCAGCAGCGCGGACAGGGAAAATAACTATGGCTACACCTTC
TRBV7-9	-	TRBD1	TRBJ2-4	CASSLSWDSLAKNIQYF	TGTGCCAGCAGCTTATCGTGGGACAGCCTAGCCAAAAACATTCAGTACTTC
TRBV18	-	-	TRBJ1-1	CASSPYGHGNTEAFF	TGTGCCAGCTCACCCTACGGACACGGAAACACTGAAGCTTTCTTT
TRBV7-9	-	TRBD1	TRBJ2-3	CASSLTQGSTDTQYF	TGTGCCAGCAGCTTGACACAGGGGTCCACAGATACGCAGTATTTT
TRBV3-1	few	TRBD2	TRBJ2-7	CARGGAGGLSYEQYF	TGTGCCAGAGGCGGCGCGGGGGGCCTCTCCTACGAGCAGTACTTC
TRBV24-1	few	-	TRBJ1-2	CATSDHANYGYTF	TGTGCCACCAGTGATCACGCTAACTATGGCTACACCTTC
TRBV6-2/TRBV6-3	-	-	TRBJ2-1	CASRPDWPSHSDEQFF	TGTGCCAGCAGGCCGGACTGGCCGTCACACTCCGATGAGCAGTTCTTC
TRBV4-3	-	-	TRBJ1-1	CASSQDLGVGTEAFF	TGCGCCAGCAGCCAAGATCTAGGGGTTGGGACTGAAGCTTTCTTT
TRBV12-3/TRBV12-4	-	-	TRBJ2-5	CASSRPGPQETQYF	TGTGCCAGCAGCCGACCGGGGCCCCAAGAGACCCAGTACTTC
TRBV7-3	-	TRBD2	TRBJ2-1	CASSLNRGGQGNEQFF	TGTGCCAGCAGCTTAAATCGGGGGGGCCAGGGCAATGAGCAGTTCTTC
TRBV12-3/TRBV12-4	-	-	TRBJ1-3	CASSLRRAAGNTIYF	TGTGCCAGCAGTTTGCGTAGGGCAGCTGGAAACACCATATATTTT
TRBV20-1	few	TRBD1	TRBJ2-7	CSARARGKEYEQYF	TGCAGTGCTAGGGCCAGGGGGAAGGAGTACGAGCAGTACTTC
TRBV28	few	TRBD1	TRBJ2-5	CASSTGEETQYF	TGTGCCAGTTCGACAGGGGAAGAGACCCAGTACTTC
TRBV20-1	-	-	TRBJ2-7	CSAREVGAYEQYF	TGCAGTGCTAGAGAGGTTGGAGCCTACGAGCAGTACTTC
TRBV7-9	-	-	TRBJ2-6	CASSLVRLGRGPGANVLTF	TGTGCCAGCAGCTTAGTTAGGTTAGGCAGGGGCCCCGGGGCCAACGTCCTGACTTTC
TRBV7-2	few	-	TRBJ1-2	CASSLVPGYGYTF	TGTGCCAGCAGCTTAGTCCCAGGGTATGGCTACACCTTC
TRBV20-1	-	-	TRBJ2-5	CSARKDQETQYF	TGCAGTGCTCGAAAGGACCAAGAGACCCAGTACTTC
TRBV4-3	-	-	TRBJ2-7	CASSPSVRDVYEQYF	TGCGCCAGCAGCCCCTCTGTTAGGGACGTCTACGAGCAGTACTTC
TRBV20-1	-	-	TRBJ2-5	CSARWDQETQYF	TGCAGTGCTAGGTGGGACCAAGAGACCCAGTACTTC
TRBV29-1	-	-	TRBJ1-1	CSVEERNTEAFF	TGCAGCGTTGAGGAGAGGAACACTGAAGCTTTCTTT
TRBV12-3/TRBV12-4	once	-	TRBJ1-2	CASRGRIDGYTF	TGTGCCAGCAGAGGGAGGATCGATGGCTACACCTTC
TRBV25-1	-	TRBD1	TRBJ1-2	CASSDSGTGIRSGYTF	TGTGCCAGCAGTGACTCCGGGACAGGGATAAGGAGCGGCTACACCTTC
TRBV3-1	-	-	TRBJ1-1	CASSQGPWEAFF	TGTGCCAGCAGCCAAGGGCCATGGGAAGCTTTCTTT
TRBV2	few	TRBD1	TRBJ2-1	CASSPGTGVLNEQFF	TGTGCCAGCAGCCCCGGGACAGGGGTTCTGAATGAGCAGTTCTTC
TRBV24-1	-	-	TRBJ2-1	CATSRSGGGALDEQFF	TGTGCCACCAGCCGTTCGGGTGGGGGGGCCCTGGATGAGCAGTTCTTC
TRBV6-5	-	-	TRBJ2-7	CASSYSPGGGYEQYF	TGTGCCAGCAGTTACTCACCGGGGGGCGGGTACGAGCAGTACTTC
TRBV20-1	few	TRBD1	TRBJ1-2	CSAREGQTANYGYTF	TGCAGTGCTAGAGAGGGACAGACAGCTAACTATGGCTACACCTTC
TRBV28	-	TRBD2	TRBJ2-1	CASLAGGTYNEQFF	TGTGCCAGCCTAGCGGGGGGTACGTACAATGAGCAGTTCTTC
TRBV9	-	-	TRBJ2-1	CASSARQGRDSGGIYNEQFF	TGTGCCAGCAGCGCACGACAGGGGAGGGACAGCGGGGGGATCTACAATGAGCAGTTCTTC
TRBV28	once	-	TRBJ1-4	CASTFSEVGKLFF	TGTGCCAGCACCTTTTCTGAGGTTGGGAAACTGTTTTTT
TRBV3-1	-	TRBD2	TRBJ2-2	CASSQDGGGTGELFF	TGTGCCAGCAGCCAAGACGGGGGGGGCACCGGGGAGCTGTTTTTT
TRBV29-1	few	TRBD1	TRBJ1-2	CSVEEEGQGCGHTF	TGCAGCGTTGAAGAAGAGGGACAGGGTTGCGGCCACACCTTC
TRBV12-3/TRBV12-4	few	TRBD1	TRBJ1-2	CASSRGQGLIYGYTF	TGTGCCAGCAGTCGAGGACAGGGCCTGATCTATGGCTACACCTTC
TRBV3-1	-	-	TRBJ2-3	CASSARGTQYF	TGTGCCAGCAGCGCCCGGGGAACGCAGTATTTT
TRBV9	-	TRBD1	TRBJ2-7	CASSPDTGTGFYEQYF	TGTGCCAGCAGCCCCGACACCGGGACAGGGTTCTACGAGCAGTACTTC
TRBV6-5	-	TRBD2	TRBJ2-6	CASSCARAGAGANVLTF	TGTGCCAGCAGTTGTGCCCGAGCGGGGGCTGGGGCCAACGTCCTGACTTTC
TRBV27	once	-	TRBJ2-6	CASSLSTGIVSGANVLTF	TGTGCCAGCAGTTTATCGACGGGGATAGTCTCCGGGGCCAACGTCCTGACTTTC
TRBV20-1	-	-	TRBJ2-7	CSASGGPGNEQYF	TGCAGTGCTAGCGGGGGACCGGGGAATGAGCAGTACTTC
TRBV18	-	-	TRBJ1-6	CASSPPWALHF	TGTGCCAGCTCACCACCGTGGGCCCTCCACTTT
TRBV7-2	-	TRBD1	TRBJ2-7	CASSLHMGQGVYEQYF	TGTGCCAGCAGCTTACATATGGGACAGGGGGTCTACGAGCAGTACTTC